The clone carrying this TCR beta chain was found many times. TCRdb ran MiXCR on the 5' RACE reads and lists one entry per CDR3 protein. The table lists about 530,000 distinct CDR3 sequences, approximately 20% of them singletons. All of the donors were Caucasians in good health. The data belong to a study of identical twins. Germline loops: CDR1 MNHEY, CDR2 SVGEGT. The CDR3 has 15 residues. V lost 8 bases to trimming and J lost 1 base; unmatched junction nucleotides: 9. The same data also contributed to another study, on yellow fever vaccine responses in identical twins.

The chain uses TRBV6-2 or TRBV6-3 and TRBJ2-7; 9 bases map to TRBD2. Material for sequencing was CD4+ T cells sorted from blood. This clonotype was sampled from a woman between 18 and 29 years old in good health. This CDR3 reads CASGPGLAGSYEQYF. The CDR3 DNA follows: TGTGCCAGCGGACCGGGACTAGCAGGTTCCTACGAGCAGTACTTC.